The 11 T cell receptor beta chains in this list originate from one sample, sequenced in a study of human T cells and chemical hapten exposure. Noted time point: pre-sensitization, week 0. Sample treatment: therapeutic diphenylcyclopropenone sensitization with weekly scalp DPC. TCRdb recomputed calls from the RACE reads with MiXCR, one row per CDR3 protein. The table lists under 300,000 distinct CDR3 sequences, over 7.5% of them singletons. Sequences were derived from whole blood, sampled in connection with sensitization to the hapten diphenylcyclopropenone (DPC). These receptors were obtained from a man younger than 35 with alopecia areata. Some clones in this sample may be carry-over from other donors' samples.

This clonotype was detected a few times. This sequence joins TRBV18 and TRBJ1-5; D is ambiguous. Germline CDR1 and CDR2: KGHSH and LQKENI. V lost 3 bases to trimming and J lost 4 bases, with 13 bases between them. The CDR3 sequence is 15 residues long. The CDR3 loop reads CASSPTPGTNQPQHF. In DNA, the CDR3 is TGTGCCAGCTCACCGACTCCGGGTACAAATCAGCCCCAGCATTTT.

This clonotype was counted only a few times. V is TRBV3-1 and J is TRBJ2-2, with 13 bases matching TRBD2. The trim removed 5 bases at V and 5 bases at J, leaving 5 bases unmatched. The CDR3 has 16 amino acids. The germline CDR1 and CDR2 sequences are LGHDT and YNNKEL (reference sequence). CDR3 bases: TGTGCCAGCAGCAAGACTAGCGGGGGGCATACCGGGGAGCTGTTTTTT. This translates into CASSKTSGGHTGELFF.

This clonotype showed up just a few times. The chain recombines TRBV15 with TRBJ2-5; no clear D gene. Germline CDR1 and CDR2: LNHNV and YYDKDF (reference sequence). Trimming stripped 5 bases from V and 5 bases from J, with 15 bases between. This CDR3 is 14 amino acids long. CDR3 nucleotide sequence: TGTGCCACCAGCCGATCCGCACTTGGGGAGACCCAGTACTTC. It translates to CATSRSALGETQYF.

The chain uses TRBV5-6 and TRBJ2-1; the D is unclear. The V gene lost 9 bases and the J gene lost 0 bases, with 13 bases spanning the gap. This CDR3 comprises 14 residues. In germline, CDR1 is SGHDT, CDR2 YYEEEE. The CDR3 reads CATLRMSSYNEQFF. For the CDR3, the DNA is TGTGCCACCCTGAGGATGAGCTCCTACAATGAGCAGTTCTTC.

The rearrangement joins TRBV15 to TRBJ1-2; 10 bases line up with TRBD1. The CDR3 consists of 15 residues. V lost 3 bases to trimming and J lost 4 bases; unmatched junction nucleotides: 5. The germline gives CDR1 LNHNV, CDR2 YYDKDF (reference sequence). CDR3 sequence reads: CATSREGQGSYGYTF. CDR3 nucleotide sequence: TGTGCCACCAGCAGGGAGGGACAGGGGAGCTATGGCTACACCTTC.

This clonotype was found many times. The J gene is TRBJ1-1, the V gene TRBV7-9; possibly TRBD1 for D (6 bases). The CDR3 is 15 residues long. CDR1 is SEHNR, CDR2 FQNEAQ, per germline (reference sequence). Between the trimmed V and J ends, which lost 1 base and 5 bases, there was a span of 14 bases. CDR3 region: CASSLGPGAATEAFF. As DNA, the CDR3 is TGTGCCAGCAGCTTAGGTCCAGGGGCCGCTACTGAAGCTTTCTTT.

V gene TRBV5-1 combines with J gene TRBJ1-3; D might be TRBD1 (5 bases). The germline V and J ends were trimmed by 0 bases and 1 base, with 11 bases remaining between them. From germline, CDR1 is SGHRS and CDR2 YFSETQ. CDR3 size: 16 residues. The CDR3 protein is CASSLGTGDSGNTIYF. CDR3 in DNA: TGCGCCAGCAGCTTGGGAACAGGAGATTCTGGAAACACCATATATTTT.

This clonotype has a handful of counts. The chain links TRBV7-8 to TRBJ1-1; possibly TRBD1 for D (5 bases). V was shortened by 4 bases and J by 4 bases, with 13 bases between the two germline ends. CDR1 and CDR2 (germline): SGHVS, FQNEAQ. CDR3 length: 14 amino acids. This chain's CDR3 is CASSSYAGGTEAFF. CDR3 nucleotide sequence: TGTGCCAGCAGCTCCTACGCGGGGGGCACTGAAGCTTTCTTT.

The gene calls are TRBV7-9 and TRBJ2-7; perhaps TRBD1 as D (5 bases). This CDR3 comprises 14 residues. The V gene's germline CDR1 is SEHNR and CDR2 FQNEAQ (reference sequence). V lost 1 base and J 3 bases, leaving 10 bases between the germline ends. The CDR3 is CASSLEGMHYEQYF. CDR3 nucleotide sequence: TGTGCCAGCAGCTTAGAGGGGATGCACTACGAGCAGTACTTC.

Written as DNA, the CDR3 is TGTGCCAGCAGCCCTTCCGGTAGGAACGGACACAATGAGCAGTTCTTC. It is translated as CASSPSGRNGHNEQFF. The V gene is TRBV7-9, the J gene TRBJ2-1; D is ambiguous. This CDR3 is built from 16 residues. CDR1 and CDR2 from the germline V gene are SEHNR and FQNEAQ (reference sequence). Trimming shortened V by 5 bases and J by 5 bases, and 19 bases separated the two germline ends.

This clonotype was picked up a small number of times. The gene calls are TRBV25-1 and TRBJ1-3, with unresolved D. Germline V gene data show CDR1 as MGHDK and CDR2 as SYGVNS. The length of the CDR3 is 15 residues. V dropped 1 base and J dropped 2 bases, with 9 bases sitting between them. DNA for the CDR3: TGTGCCAGCAGTGAATGGGAAGACGCTGGAAACACCATATATTTT. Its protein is CASSEWEDAGNTIYF.